A single TCR beta chain is shown here with its context. The antigen remains unidentified. V shed 3 bases and J shed 8 bases, with 7 bases lying between them. CDR3 length equals 12 residues. Sequencing used immunoSEQ multiplex PCR; TCRdb keeps in-frame clones, though not all of them. The repertoire holds over 100,000 clones, with roughly nine tenths as singletons. The data were obtained in a study of T cell responses to AZD1222 COVID-19 vaccine. Study-wide results and caveats: The repertoires were collected only after the peak T cell response.

The receptor was isolated from an adult in good health. Specimen: peripheral blood, collected on day 0 of AZD1222 vaccination. This chain joins TRBV12-3 or TRBV12-4 and TRBJ1-4, with D possibly matching TRBD1 (5 bases). This CDR3 reads CASSFGAEKLFF. CDR3 in DNA: TGTGCCAGCAGTTTTGGGGCCGAAAAACTGTTTTTT.